Presented here are 23 T cell receptor beta chains from one specimen sequenced in a study of blood T cell repertoires in COVID-19. The protocol was immunoSEQ multiplex PCR, while the TCRdb copy is restricted to in-frame clones and leaves out a portion. The sample includes approximately 200,000 clones, roughly nine tenths of them seen just once. Sequencing used PBMCs or T cells enriched from blood (not recorded which). Source of these receptors: a woman between 18 and 30 years old in a cohort exposed to, infected with or recovered from COVID-19 (not recorded which).

This chain connects TRBV10-1 to TRBJ2-1, with TRBD2 identical over 8 bases. Looked up from germline, CDR1 is WNHNN and CDR2 is SYGVQD (reference sequence). Unmatched junction bases numbered 7, after V lost 3 bases and J lost 0 bases. There are 17 residues in the CDR3. The CDR3 nucleotides are TGCGCCAGCAGTGAAATATTAGCGGGAACCTCCTACAATGAGCAGTTCTTC. Encoded protein: CASSEILAGTSYNEQFF.

The gene calls are TRBV6-5 and TRBJ1-6, with a tentative D call TRBD1 (6 bases). Germline-derived CDR1 and CDR2 are MNHEY and SVGAGI. Between the trimmed V and J ends, which lost 4 bases and 7 bases, there was a span of 11 bases. The CDR3 is 14 amino acids. CDR3 loop: CASSFKGQNSPLHF. The CDR3 DNA reads TGTGCCAGCAGTTTCAAGGGACAAAATTCACCCCTCCACTTT.

The gene calls are TRBV2 and TRBJ1-5; TRBD1 is a possible D gene (6 bases). The CDR3 is 14 residues long. V was cut by 1 base and J by 9 bases, with 13 bases left in between. Germline V lookup: CDR1 SNHLY, CDR2 FYNNEI. The CDR3 protein is CASSEGLQGMPQHF. In nucleotides, the CDR3 is TGTGCCAGCAGTGAAGGATTGCAGGGGATGCCCCAGCATTTT.

V usage is TRBV25-1 and J usage is TRBJ1-1; a possible D gene is TRBD1 (6 bases). V was trimmed by 7 bases and J by 2 bases, leaving 14 bases between them. The CDR3 length is 14 residues. The germline gives CDR1 MGHDK, CDR2 SYGVNS. The CDR3 is CASTPDRPNTEAFF. The CDR3 DNA is TGTGCCAGCACCCCGGACAGACCAAACACTGAAGCTTTCTTT.

This sequence joins TRBV11-2 and TRBJ2-1, with D tentatively TRBD1 (6 bases). The CDR3 is made up of 16 amino acids. Trimming left V 5 bases short and J 2 bases short, with 16 bases between. The germline V gene encodes CDR1 SGHAT and CDR2 FQNNGV. The CDR3: CASSPLGQNTYNEQFF. CDR3 nucleotide sequence: TGTGCCAGCAGCCCCCTCGGACAGAACACCTACAATGAGCAGTTCTTC.

The chain uses TRBV5-6 and TRBJ1-2, with no clear D. This CDR3 has 12 amino acids. V shed 1 base and J shed 5 bases, with 6 bases lying between them. The germline CDR1 and CDR2 sequences are SGHDT and YYEEEE. CDR3 in amino acids: CASSLPTYGYTF. The CDR3 bases are TGTGCCAGCAGCTTGCCGACTTATGGCTACACCTTC.

This chain links TRBV29-1 with TRBJ2-7; 7 nucleotides match TRBD1. V shed 7 bases, J shed 2 bases, and the junction held 8 bases outside the gene matches. CDR3 length: 13 residues. CDR1 and CDR2 (germline): SQVTM, ANQGSEA. The DNA of the CDR3 is TGCAGCGCCTCCTTCGGGACAGCCTACGAGCAGTACTTC. Translating gives CSASFGTAYEQYF.

This clone is a singleton in its sample. V and J are TRBV3-1 (or the pseudogene TRBV3-2) and TRBJ2-4; 9 positions match TRBD2. Germline V gives CDR1 LGHDT, CDR2 YNNKEL (reference sequence). This CDR3 has 18 residues. V was clipped by 1 base and J by 0 bases; unmatched bases: 7. The CDR3 reads CASSQVPSGMSAKNIQYF. CDR3 sequence (DNA): TGTGCCAGCAGCCAAGTGCCTAGCGGGATGTCAGCCAAAAACATTCAGTACTTC.

The CDR3 sequence is CASSQDLSAGADTQYF. The CDR3 region has the DNA TGTGCCAGCAGCCAAGATCTCTCCGCGGGGGCAGATACGCAGTATTTT. This sequence joins TRBV4-2 and TRBJ2-3; 7 bases fit TRBD2. Germline CDR1 LGHNA, CDR2 YNFKEQ. This CDR3 is 16 amino acids long. Trimming removed 0 bases from V and 4 bases from J; junction bases left unmatched: 7.

The rearrangement links TRBV2 to TRBJ2-7, with D possibly matching TRBD2 (6 bases). Germline V gene data show CDR1 as SNHLY and CDR2 as FYNNEI. The CDR3 runs to 13 residues. The V end lost 4 bases, the J end lost 1 base, and 8 bases lay between the germline ends. CDR3 DNA sequence: TGTGCCAGCAGTGTCGGGAGTTCCTACGAGCAGTACTTC. This codes for CASSVGSSYEQYF. Full variable domain (missing parts from reference TRBV2 and TRBJ2-7): EPEVTQTPSHQVTQMGQEVILRCVPISNHLYFYWYRQILGQKVEFLVSFYNNEISEKSEIFDDQFSVERPDGSNFTLKIRSTKLEDSAMYFCASSVGSSYEQYFGPGTRLTVT.

This rearrangement joins TRBV14 to TRBJ2-1; 7 bases align to TRBD2. Trimming at V came to 4 bases and at J to 0 bases, leaving 3 bases not matched to a gene. The germline V gene encodes CDR1 SGHDN and CDR2 FVKESK. CDR3 length: 15 residues. CDR3 in amino acids: CASSLLAASYNEQFF. CDR3 bases: TGTGCCAGCAGCCTCCTAGCGGCCTCCTACAATGAGCAGTTCTTC. The variable domain in full, with the rest retrieved from reference TRBV14 and TRBJ2-1, is EAGVTQFPSHSVIEKGQTVTLRCDPISGHDNLYWYRRVMGKEIKFLLHFVKESKQDESGMPNNRFLAERTGGTYSTLKVQPAELEDSGVYFCASSLLAASYNEQFFGPGTRLTVL.

The chain recombines TRBV30 with TRBJ2-3; no clear D gene. This CDR3 is 14 amino acids long. Trimming removed 4 bases at V and 0 bases at J, with 11 bases between. In germline, CDR1 is GTSNPN, CDR2 SVGIG (reference sequence). The CDR3 DNA reads TGTGCCTGGACTGTCTCCCCTAGCACAGATACGCAGTATTTT. It is translated as CAWTVSPSTDTQYF.

V and J are TRBV5-1 and TRBJ2-2, with D hard to call. This CDR3 has 13 amino acids. Germline V gene lookup returns CDR1 SGHRS and CDR2 YFSETQ. V dropped 4 bases and J dropped 3 bases, with 7 bases sitting between them. This CDR3 reads CASSPSDTGELFF. The CDR3 DNA follows: TGCGCCAGCAGCCCGTCTGACACCGGGGAGCTGTTTTTT.

The chain uses TRBV6-5 and TRBJ2-1, with 8 bases lining up with TRBD1. Trimming removed 8 bases from V and 6 bases from J; junction bases left unmatched: 6. This CDR3 contains 13 residues. Germline V gene sequence: CDR1 MNHEY, CDR2 SVGAGI. Here the CDR3 DNA reads TGTGCCAGCCCGCAGGGGGCAGTCAATGAGCAGTTCTTC. It yields the protein CASPQGAVNEQFF.

The genes are TRBV5-1 and TRBJ2-5, with a weak D call TRBD1 (5 bases). The V end was cut by 4 bases, the J end by 1 base, with 11 bases between. Germline loops: CDR1 SGHRS, CDR2 YFSETQ. This CDR3 spans 14 amino acids. This CDR3 is CASSQRQSQETQYF. CDR3 sequence (DNA): TGCGCCAGCAGCCAAAGACAGAGCCAAGAGACCCAGTACTTC.

The V and J genes are TRBV24-1 and TRBJ1-1; D remains unclear. CDR3 size: 12 residues. Trimming removed 4 bases at V and 3 bases at J, with 5 bases between. Per the germline V gene, CDR1 is KGHDR and CDR2 is SFDVKD. The CDR3 region has the DNA TGTGCCACCAGTGACGGGTACACTGAAGCTTTCTTT. It yields the protein CATSDGYTEAFF.

The chain couples TRBV27 to TRBJ1-1; D is undetermined. Between the trimmed V and J ends, which lost 3 bases and 0 bases, there was a span of 11 bases. The germline V gene has CDR1 MNHEY and CDR2 SMNVEV (reference sequence). The CDR3 loop spans 15 amino acids. The CDR3 loop reads CASSLLGRLNTEAFF. DNA of the CDR3: TGTGCCAGCAGTTTGCTCGGCAGGCTGAACACTGAAGCTTTCTTT.

V and J are TRBV28 and TRBJ2-7; the match to TRBD1 covers 9 bases. The CDR3 is 17 residues long. Trimming at V came to 6 bases and at J to 5 bases, leaving 17 bases not matched to a gene. Germline-derived CDR1 and CDR2 are MDHEN and SYDVKM. CDR3 loop: CASSLPQTGTGRHEQYF. CDR3 bases: TGTGCCAGCAGCCTACCTCAAACCGGGACAGGGAGGCACGAGCAGTACTTC.

V gene TRBV2 combines with J gene TRBJ2-7; 8 bases align to TRBD1. CDR1 and CDR2 from the germline V gene are SNHLY and FYNNEI. V trimming: 6 bases; J trimming: 5 bases; junction bases outside the gene matches: 3. The CDR3 spans 12 residues. The CDR3 nucleotides read TGTGCCAGCAGCCCGACAGGGGACGAGCAGTACTTC. This sequence encodes CASSPTGDEQYF.

Comments on this clone: A much larger clone sits a single nucleotide away, making a read error possible. The sample has other DNA sequences that encode this CDR3 too. J is TRBJ1-1 and V is TRBV7-3; D perhaps matches TRBD1 (5 bases). The V and J ends lost 4 bases and 1 base respectively, with 7 bases between them. The CDR3 extends over 13 amino acids. The germline V gene has CDR1 SGHTA and CDR2 FQGTGA. The CDR3 spells CASSSGGNTEAFF. The CDR3 nucleotides read TGTGCCAGCAGCTCCGGGGGGAACACTGAAGCTTTCTTT.

The chain is built from TRBV7-7 and TRBJ2-2; TRBD2 might be the D (6 bases). The CDR3 is 15 residues long. Germline V gene lookup returns CDR1 SSHAT and CDR2 FNYEAQ (reference sequence). With 4 bases removed from V and 4 bases from J, the gap between germline ends came to 13 bases. The CDR3, as DNA: TGTGCCAGCAGCTCTCTCGCGGGGATCACCGGGGAGCTGTTTTTT. Translating it yields CASSSLAGITGELFF.

This clone was seen a few times. Other DNA sequences within the sample encode an identical CDR3. The V call is TRBV5-1, the J call TRBJ2-5; 7 bases align to TRBD1. The CDR3 covers 14 residues. Germline trimming cut 4 bases from V and 5 bases from J; bases unmatched to any gene: 8. Per germline, CDR1 SGHRS and CDR2 YFSETQ. Written as DNA, the CDR3 is TGCGCCAGCAGCGCCGGACAGGCAGGGGAGACCCAGTACTTC. This encodes CASSAGQAGETQYF.

V and J are TRBV7-9 and TRBJ2-1; no clear D gene. V was shortened by 6 bases and J by 6 bases, with 9 bases between the two germline ends. The CDR3 is 12 amino acids. CDR1 is SEHNR and CDR2 is FQNEAQ in the germline V gene (reference sequence). The CDR3 region has the DNA TGTGCCAGCAGACCCGGCGGCAATGAGCAGTTCTTC. It yields the protein CASRPGGNEQFF.